Sequencing of this TCR beta chain was carried out in a study of T-cell reconstitution after alpha-beta-depleted transplantation in children. Per the germline V gene, CDR1 is SGHRS and CDR2 is YFSETQ. The V and J ends lost 7 bases and 1 base respectively, with 20 bases between them. This CDR3 has 16 residues. During its preparation, the TCRbeta library received unique molecular identifiers. MiXCR, run by TCRdb on the PCR reads, gives a single entry per CDR3 protein. There are about 360,000 distinct CDR3 sequences in the sample; roughly 15% occur only once, and about 3.9% lies in the top ten. The sequence was obtained from a human donor who donated a stem cell graft to a child with Fanconi anemia. Specimen: PBMCs, collected from the stem cell graft. The V gene is TRBV5-1, the J gene TRBJ2-5, with D possibly being TRBD2 (6 bases). The CDR3 sequence is CASGGWSSPIQETQYF. The CDR3 DNA reads as TGCGCCAGCGGGGGGTGGAGTTCGCCCATCCAAGAGACCCAGTACTTC.